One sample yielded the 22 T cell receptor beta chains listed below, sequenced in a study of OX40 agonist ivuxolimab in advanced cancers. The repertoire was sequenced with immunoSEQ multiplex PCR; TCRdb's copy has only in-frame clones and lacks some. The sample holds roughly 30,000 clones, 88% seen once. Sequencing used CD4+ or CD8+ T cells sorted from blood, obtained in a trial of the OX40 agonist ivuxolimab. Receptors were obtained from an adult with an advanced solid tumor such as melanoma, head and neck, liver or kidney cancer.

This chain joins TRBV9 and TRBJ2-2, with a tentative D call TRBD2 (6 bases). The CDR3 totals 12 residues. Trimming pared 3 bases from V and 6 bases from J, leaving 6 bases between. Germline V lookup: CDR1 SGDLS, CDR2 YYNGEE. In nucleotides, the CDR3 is TGTGCCAGCAGCGCGGGAGCCGGGGAGCTGTTTTTT. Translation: CASSAGAGELFF.

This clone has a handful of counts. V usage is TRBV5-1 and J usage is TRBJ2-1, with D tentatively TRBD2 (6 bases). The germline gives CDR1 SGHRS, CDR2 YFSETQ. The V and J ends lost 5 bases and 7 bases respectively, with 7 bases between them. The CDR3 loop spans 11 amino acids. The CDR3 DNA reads TGCGCCAGCAGGGAGGGGAATGAGCAGTTCTTC. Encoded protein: CASREGNEQFF.

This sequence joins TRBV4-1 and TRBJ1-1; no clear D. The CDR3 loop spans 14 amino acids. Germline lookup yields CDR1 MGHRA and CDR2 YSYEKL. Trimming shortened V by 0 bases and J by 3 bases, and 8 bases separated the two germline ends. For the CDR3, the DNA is TGCGCCAGCAGCCAAGAACGGGCCGACACTGAAGCTTTCTTT. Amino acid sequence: CASSQERADTEAFF.

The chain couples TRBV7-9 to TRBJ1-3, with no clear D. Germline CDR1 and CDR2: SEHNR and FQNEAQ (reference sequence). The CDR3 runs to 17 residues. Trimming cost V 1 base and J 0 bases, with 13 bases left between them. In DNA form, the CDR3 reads TGTGCCAGCAGCTTAGAACCGGGCACCAGCTCTGGAAACACCATATATTTT. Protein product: CASSLEPGTSSGNTIYF. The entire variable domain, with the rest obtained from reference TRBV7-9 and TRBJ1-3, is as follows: DTGVSQNPRHKITKRGQNVTFRCDPISEHNRLYWYRQTLGQGPEFLTYFQNEAQLEKSRLLSDRFSAERPKGSFSTLEIQRTEQGDSAMYLCASSLEPGTSSGNTIYFGEGSWLTVV.

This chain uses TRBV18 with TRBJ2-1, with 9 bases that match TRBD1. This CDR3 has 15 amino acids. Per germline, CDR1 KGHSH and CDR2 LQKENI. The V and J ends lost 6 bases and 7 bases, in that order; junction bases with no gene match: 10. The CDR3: CASSSTGGRSNEQFF. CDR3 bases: TGTGCCAGCTCCTCGACAGGGGGACGGAGTAATGAGCAGTTCTTC. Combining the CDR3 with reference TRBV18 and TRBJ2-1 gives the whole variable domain NAGVMQNPRHLVRRRGQEARLRCSPMKGHSHVYWYRQLPEEGLKFMVYLQKENIIDESGMPKERFSAEFPKEGPSILRIQQVVRGDSAAYFCASSSTGGRSNEQFFGPGTRLTVL.

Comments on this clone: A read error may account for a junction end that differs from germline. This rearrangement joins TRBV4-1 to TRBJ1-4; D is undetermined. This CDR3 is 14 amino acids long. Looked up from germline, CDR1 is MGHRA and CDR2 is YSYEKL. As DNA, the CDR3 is TGCGCCAGCAACCAATACGCGGGAGCTGAAAAACTGTTTTTT. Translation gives CASNQYAGAEKLFF.

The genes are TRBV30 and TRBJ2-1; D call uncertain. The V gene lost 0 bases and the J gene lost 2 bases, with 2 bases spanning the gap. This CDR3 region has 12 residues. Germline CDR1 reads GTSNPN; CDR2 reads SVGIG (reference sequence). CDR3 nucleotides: TGTGCCTGGAGTGTAACCTACAATGAGCAGTTCTTC. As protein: CAWSVTYNEQFF.

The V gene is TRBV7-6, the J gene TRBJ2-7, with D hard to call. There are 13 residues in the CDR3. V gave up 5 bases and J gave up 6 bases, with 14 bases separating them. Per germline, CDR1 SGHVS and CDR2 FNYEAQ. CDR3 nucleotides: TGTGCCAGCAGCGCCCTCCTCTCTGGCGAGCAGTACTTC. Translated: CASSALLSGEQYF.

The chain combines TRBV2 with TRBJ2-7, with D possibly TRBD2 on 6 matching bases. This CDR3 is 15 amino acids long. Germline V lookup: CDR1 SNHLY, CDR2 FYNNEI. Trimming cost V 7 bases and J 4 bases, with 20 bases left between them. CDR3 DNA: TGTGCCAGCACGATCGGAGGGTCAACTTCGTACGAGCAGTACTTC. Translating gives CASTIGGSTSYEQYF.

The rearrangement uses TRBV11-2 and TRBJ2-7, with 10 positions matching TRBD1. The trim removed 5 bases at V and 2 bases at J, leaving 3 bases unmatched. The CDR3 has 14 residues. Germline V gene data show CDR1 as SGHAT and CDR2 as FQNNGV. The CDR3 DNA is TGTGCCAGCAGCCGGGACAGGGGAACCTACGAGCAGTACTTC. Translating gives CASSRDRGTYEQYF.

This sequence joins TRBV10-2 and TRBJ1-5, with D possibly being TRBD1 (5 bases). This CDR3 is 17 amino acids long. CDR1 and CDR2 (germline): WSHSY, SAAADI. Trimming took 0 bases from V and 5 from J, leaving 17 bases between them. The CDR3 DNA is TGCGCCAGCAGTGAGTCGGGGACGAAAGGGGAGGATCAGCCCCAGCATTTT. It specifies CASSESGTKGEDQPQHF.

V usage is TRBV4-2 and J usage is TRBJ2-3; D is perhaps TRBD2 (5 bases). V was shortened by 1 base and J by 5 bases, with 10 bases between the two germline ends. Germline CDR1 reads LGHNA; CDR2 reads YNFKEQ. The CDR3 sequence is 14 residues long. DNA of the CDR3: TGTGCCAGCAGCCAAGGCCTAGCTGTAGATACGCAGTATTTT. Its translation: CASSQGLAVDTQYF.

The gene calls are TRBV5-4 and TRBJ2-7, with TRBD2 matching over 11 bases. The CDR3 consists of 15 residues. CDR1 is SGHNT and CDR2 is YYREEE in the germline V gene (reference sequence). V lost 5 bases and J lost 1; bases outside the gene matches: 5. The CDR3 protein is CASSLTSGDSYEQYF. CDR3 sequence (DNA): TGTGCCAGCAGTCTGACTAGCGGGGATTCCTACGAGCAGTACTTC.

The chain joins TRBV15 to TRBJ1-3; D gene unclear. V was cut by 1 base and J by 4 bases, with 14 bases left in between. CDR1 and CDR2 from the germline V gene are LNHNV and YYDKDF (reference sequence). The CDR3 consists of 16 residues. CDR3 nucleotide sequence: TGTGCCACCAGCAGAGTGGACTCTCCCCTCGGAAACACCATATATTTT. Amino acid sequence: CATSRVDSPLGNTIYF. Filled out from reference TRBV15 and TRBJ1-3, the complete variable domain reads DAMVIQNPRYQVTQFGKPVTLSCSQTLNHNVMYWYQQKSSQAPKLLFHYYDKDFNNEADTPDNFQSRRPNTSFCFLDIRSPGLGDTAMYLCATSRVDSPLGNTIYFGEGSWLTVV.

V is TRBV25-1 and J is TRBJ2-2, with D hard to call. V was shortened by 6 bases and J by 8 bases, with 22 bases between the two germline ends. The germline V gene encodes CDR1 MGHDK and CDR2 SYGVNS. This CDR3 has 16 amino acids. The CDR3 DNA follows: TGTGCCAGCAGGCGAGAGACTCCGGCCTCCGGAGGGGAGCTGTTTTTT. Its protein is CASRRETPASGGELFF.

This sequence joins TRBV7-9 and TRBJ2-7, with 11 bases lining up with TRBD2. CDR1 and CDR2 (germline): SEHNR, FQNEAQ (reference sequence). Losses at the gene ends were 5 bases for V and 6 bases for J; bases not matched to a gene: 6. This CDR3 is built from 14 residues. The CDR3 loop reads CASSMTSGVLEQYF. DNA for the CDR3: TGTGCCAGCAGCATGACTAGCGGGGTGCTCGAGCAGTACTTC.

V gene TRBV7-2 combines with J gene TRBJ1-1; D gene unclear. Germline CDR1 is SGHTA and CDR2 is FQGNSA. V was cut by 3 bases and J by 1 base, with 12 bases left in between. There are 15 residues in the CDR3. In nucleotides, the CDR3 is TGTGCCAGCAGCTTCCTCCCGGTAGGGAACACTGAAGCTTTCTTT. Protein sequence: CASSFLPVGNTEAFF.

Written as DNA, the CDR3 is TGTGCCAGTACGGATACAGGGACCTTCTACTATGGCTACACCTTC. This sequence encodes CASTDTGTFYYGYTF. The genes are TRBV19 and TRBJ1-2; tentatively, D is TRBD1 (6 bases). Trimming took 7 bases from V and 3 from J, leaving 18 bases between them. The CDR3 spans 15 residues. CDR1 and CDR2 from the germline V gene are LNHDA and SQIVND (reference sequence).

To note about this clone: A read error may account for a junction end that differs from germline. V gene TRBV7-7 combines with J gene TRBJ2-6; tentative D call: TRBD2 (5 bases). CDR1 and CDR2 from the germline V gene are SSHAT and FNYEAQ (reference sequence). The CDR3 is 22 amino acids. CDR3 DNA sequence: TGTGCTAGCAGCTTAAACGCTCTAGGACGAGAGGGTAAAAGCTCTGGGGCCAACGTCCTGACTTTC. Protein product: CASSLNALGREGKSSGANVLTF.

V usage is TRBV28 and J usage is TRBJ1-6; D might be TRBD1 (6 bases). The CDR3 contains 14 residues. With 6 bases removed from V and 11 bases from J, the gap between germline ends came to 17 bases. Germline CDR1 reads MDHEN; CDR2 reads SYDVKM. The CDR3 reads CASRLRQAAPPLHF. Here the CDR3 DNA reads TGTGCCAGCAGACTTCGACAGGCCGCCCCACCCCTCCACTTT. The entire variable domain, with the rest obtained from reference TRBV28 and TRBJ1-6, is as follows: DVKVTQSSRYLVKRTGEKVFLECVQDMDHENMFWYRQDPGLGLRLIYFSYDVKMKEKGDIPEGYSVSREKKERFSLILESASTNQTSMYLCASRLRQAAPPLHFGNGTRLTVT.

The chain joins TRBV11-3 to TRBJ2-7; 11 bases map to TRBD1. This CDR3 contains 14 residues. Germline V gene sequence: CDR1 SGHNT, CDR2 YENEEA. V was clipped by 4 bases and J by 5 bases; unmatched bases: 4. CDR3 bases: TGTGCCAGCAGCTCGGGACAGGGGGACCACGAGCAGTACTTC. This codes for CASSSGQGDHEQYF.

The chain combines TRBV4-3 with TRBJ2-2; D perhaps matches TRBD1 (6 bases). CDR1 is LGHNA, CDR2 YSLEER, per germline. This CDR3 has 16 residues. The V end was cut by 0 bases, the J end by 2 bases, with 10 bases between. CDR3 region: CASSQDWTDNTGELFF. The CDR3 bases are TGCGCCAGCAGCCAAGATTGGACAGACAACACCGGGGAGCTGTTTTTT.